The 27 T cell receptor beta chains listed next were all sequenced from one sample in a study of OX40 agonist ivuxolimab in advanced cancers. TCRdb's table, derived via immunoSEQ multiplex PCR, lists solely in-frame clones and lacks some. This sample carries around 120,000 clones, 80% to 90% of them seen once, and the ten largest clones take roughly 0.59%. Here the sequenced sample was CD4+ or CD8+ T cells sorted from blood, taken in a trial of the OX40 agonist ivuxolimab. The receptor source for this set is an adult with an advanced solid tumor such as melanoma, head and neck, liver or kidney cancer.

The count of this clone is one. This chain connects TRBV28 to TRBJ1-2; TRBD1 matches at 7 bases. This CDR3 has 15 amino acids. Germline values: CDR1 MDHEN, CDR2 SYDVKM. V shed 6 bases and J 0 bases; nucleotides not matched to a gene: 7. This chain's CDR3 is CASRPQDRPNYGYTF. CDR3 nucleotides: TGTGCCAGCAGGCCCCAGGACAGGCCTAACTATGGCTACACCTTC.

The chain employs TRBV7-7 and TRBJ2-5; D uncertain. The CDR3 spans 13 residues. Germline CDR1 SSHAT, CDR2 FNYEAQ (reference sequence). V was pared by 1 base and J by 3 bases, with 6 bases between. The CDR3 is CASSLGSEETQYF. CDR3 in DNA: TGTGCCAGCAGCTTAGGGTCGGAAGAGACCCAGTACTTC.

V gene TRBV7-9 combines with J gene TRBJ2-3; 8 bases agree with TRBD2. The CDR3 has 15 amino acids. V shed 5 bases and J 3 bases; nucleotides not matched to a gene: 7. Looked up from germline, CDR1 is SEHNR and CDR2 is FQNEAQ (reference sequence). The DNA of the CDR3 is TGTGCCAGCAGCCAAGGGACTAGTATGACAGATACGCAGTATTTT. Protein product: CASSQGTSMTDTQYF.

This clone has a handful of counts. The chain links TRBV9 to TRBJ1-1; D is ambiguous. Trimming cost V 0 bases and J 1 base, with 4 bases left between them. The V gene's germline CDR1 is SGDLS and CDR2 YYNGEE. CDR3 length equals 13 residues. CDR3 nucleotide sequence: TGTGCCAGCAGCGTAGTGTGGAACACTGAAGCTTTCTTT. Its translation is CASSVVWNTEAFF. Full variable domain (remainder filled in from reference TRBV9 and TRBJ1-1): DSGVTQTPKHLITATGQRVTLRCSPRSGDLSVYWYQQSLDQGLQFLIQYYNGEERAKGNILERFSAQQFPDLHSELNLSSLELGDSALYFCASSVVWNTEAFFGQGTRLTVV.

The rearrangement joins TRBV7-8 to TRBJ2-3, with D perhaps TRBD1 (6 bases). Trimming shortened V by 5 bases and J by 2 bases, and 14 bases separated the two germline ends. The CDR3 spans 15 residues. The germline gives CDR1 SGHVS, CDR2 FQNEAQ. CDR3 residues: CASSDGTFNTDTQYF. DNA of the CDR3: TGTGCCAGCAGCGACGGGACATTCAACACAGATACGCAGTATTTT.

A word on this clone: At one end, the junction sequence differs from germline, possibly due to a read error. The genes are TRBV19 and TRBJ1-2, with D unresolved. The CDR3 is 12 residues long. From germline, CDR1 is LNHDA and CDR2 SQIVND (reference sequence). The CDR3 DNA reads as TGTGCCAGTAGTGTAGATATGGTGAGCTACACCTTC. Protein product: CASSVDMVSYTF.

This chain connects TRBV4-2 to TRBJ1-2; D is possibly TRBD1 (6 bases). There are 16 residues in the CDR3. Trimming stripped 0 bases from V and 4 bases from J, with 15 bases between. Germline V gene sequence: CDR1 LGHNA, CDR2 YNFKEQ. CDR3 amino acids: CASSQDRGAKGYGYTF. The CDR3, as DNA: TGTGCCAGCAGCCAAGATCGGGGGGCGAAGGGCTATGGCTACACCTTC.

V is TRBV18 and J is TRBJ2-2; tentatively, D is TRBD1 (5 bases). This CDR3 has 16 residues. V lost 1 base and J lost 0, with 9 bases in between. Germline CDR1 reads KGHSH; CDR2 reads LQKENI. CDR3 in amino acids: CASSPQTASNTGELFF. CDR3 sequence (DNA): TGTGCCAGCTCACCACAGACAGCTTCGAACACCGGGGAGCTGTTTTTT.

The CDR3: CASSDSIFDSYNEQFF. CDR3 DNA: TGTGCCAGCAGTGACTCGATTTTCGACTCCTACAATGAGCAGTTCTTC. The V gene is TRBV6-4, the J gene TRBJ2-1, with D unclear. CDR3 length: 16 residues. Trimming took 0 bases from V and 0 from J, leaving 9 bases between them. Germline V gene sequence: CDR1 MRHNA, CDR2 SNTAGT.

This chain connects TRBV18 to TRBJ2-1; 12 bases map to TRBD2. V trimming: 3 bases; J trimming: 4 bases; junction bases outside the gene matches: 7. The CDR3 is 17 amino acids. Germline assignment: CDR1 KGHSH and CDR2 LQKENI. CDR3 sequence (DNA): TGTGCCAGCTCACCTCCGACTAGCGGGGGCCTATACAATGAGCAGTTCTTC. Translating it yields CASSPPTSGGLYNEQFF.

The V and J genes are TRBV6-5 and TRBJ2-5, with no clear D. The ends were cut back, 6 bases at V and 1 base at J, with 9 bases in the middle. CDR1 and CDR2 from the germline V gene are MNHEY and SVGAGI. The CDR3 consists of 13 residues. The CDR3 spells CASRAPVQETQYF. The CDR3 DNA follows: TGTGCCAGCAGAGCCCCCGTCCAAGAGACCCAGTACTTC.

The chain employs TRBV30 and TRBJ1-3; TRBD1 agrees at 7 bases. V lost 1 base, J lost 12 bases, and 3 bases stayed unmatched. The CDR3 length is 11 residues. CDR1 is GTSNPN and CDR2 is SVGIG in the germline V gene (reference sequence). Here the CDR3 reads CAWSEGANIYF. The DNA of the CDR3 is TGTGCCTGGAGTGAGGGGGCTAACATATATTTT.

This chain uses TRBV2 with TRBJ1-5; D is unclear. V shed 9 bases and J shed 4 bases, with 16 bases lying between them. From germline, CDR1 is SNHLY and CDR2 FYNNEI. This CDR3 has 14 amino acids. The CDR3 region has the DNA TGTGCCAGTCACTGGGCCAGAGGTAATCAGCCCCAGCATTTT. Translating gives CASHWARGNQPQHF.

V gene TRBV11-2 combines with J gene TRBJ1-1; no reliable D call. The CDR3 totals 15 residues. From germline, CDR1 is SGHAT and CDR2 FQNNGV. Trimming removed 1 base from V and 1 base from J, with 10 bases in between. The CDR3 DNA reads TGTGCCAGCAGCTTAGTGACGGGAGGGAACACTGAAGCTTTCTTT. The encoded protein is CASSLVTGGNTEAFF. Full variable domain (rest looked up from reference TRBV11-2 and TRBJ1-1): EAGVAQSPRYKIIEKRQSVAFWCNPISGHATLYWYQQILGQGPKLLIQFQNNGVVDDSQLPKDRFSAERLKGVDSTLKIQPAKLEDSAVYLCASSLVTGGNTEAFFGQGTRLTVV.

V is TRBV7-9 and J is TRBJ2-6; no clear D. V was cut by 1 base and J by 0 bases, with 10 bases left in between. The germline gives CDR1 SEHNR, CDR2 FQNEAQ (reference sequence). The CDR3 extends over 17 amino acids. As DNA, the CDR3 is TGTGCCAGCAGCTTAGATGCCGTGACCTCTGGGGCCAACGTCCTGACTTTC. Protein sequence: CASSLDAVTSGANVLTF.

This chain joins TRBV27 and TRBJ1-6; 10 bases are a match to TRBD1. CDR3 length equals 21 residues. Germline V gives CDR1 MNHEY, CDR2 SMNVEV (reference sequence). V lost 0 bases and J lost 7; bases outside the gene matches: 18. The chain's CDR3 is CASSLSALMDIRDRGNSPLHF. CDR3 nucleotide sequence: TGTGCCAGCAGTTTATCCGCACTTATGGATATTCGGGACAGGGGCAATTCACCCCTCCACTTT.

The CDR3 spells CASSPPGQGRYEQYF. DNA of the CDR3: TGTGCCAGCAGCCCACCGGGACAGGGGCGATACGAGCAGTACTTC. This chain connects TRBV6-5 to TRBJ2-7; 10 nucleotides line up with TRBD1. J lost 4 bases, V lost 6 bases, and 9 bases had no gene match. CDR3 length: 15 residues. CDR1 and CDR2 from the germline V gene are MNHEY and SVGAGI.

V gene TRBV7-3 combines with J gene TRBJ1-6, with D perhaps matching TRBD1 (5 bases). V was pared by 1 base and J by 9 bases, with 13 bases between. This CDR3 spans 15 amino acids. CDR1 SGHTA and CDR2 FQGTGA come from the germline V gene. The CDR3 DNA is TGTGCCAGCAGCTTAAACGGACAAGGTGGTTCACCCCTCCACTTT. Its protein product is CASSLNGQGGSPLHF.

The CDR3 DNA sequence: TGTGCCAGCTCATCGGGACAGGGGGCCCCCTACGAGCAGTACTTC. It encodes CASSSGQGAPYEQYF. This rearrangement joins TRBV18 to TRBJ2-7; 12 positions agree with TRBD1. In germline, CDR1 is KGHSH, CDR2 LQKENI. Germline trimming cut 5 bases from V and 2 bases from J; bases unmatched to any gene: 4. The CDR3 covers 15 residues.

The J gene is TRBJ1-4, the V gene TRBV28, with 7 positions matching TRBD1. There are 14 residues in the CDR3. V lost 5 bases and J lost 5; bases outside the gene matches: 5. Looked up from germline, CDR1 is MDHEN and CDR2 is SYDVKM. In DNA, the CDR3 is TGTGCCAGCAGTCCAGGGGGTTCGAATGAAAAACTGTTTTTT. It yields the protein CASSPGGSNEKLFF.

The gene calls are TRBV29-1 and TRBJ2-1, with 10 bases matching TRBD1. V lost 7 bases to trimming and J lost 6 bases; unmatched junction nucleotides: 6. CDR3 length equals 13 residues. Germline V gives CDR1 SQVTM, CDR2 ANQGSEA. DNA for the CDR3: TGCAGCGCCGGGACAGGGGCTGGCAATGAGCAGTTCTTC. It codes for CSAGTGAGNEQFF.

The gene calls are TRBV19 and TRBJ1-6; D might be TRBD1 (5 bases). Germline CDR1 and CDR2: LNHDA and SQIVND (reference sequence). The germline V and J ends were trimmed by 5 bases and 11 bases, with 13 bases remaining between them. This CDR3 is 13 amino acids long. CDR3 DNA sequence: TGTGCCAGTAGTCCTGGGACGGTGGCACCCCTCCACTTT. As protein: CASSPGTVAPLHF.

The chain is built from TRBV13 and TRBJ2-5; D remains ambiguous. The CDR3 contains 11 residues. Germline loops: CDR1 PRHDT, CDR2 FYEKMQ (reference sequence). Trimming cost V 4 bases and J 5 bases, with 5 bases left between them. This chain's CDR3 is CASSWSETQYF. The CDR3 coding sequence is TGTGCCAGCAGCTGGAGTGAGACCCAGTACTTC.

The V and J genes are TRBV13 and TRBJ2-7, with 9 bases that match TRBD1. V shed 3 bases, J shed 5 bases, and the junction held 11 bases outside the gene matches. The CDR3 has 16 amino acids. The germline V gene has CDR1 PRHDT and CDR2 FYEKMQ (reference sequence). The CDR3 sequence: CASSLWARDRVNEQYF. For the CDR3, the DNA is TGTGCCAGCAGCTTGTGGGCCCGGGACAGGGTTAACGAGCAGTACTTC.

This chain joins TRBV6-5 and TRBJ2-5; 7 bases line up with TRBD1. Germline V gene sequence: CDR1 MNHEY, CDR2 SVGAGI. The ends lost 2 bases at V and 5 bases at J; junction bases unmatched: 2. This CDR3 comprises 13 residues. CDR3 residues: CASSYRGLETQYF. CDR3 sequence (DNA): TGTGCCAGCAGTTACAGGGGGCTGGAGACCCAGTACTTC.

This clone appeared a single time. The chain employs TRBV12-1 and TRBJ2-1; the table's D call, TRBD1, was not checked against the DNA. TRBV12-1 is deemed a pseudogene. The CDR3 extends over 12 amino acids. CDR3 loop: CASSPRTDEQFF. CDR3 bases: TGTGCCAGCAGCCCAAGAACAGATGAGCAGTTCTTC.

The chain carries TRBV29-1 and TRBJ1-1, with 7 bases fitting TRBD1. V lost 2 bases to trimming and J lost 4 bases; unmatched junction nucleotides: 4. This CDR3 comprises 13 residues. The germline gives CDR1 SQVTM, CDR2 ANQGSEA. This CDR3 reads CSVEQGEGTEAFF. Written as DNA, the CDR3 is TGCAGCGTTGAACAGGGGGAGGGCACTGAAGCTTTCTTT.